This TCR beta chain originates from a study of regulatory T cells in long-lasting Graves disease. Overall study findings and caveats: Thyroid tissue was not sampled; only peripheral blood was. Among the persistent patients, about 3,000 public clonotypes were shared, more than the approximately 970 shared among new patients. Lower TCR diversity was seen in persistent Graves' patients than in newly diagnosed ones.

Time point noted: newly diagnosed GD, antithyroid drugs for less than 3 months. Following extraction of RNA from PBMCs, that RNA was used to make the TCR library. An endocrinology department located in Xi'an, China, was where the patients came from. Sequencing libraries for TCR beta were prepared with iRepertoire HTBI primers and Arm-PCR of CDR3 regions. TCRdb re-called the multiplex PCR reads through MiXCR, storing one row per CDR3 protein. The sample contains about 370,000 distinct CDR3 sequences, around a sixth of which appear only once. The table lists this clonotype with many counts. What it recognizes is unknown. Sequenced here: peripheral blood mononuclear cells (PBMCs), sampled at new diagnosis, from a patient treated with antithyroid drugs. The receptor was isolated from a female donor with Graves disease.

The CDR3 here is CASLRNGYSGELFF. The CDR3 DNA sequence: TGTGCCAGCCTCCGAAACGGGTATAGCGGGGAGCTGTTTTTT. This chain links TRBV6-1 with TRBJ2-2; D not certain. Looked up from germline, CDR1 is MNHNS and CDR2 is SASEGT. Between the trimmed V and J ends, which lost 8 bases and 7 bases, there was a span of 17 bases. This CDR3 has 14 residues.